This T cell receptor beta chain was recorded in a study of shared clonotypes between healthy human individuals. Study results and limitations: A generally larger estimated richness was seen in naive subsets than in memory subsets.

A note on this clone: Its specificity is unknown.

With V trimmed by 8 bases and J by 5 bases, 10 bases remained unmatched. The CDR3 has 15 residues. Germline lookup yields CDR1 ENHRY and CDR2 SYGVKD. Deep was the level used in running the assay. Template for every sorted-subset replicate PCR totaled around 200 ng DNA, approximately 30,000 T cell genomes. Profiling relied on immunoSEQ multiplex PCR, and the TCRdb table lists in-frame clones only, not all of them. The data contain approximately 1,500,000 clones, roughly 97% of them singletons. A CD45RA+ naive subset and a CD45RA-negative memory subset were split from CD4+ cells. This receptor was obtained from a man aged 25 to 45 in good health. Sequenced material: naive CD4+ T cells sorted from blood. The subset is: CD45RA+ positively selected. V gene TRBV10-3 combines with J gene TRBJ2-1; 9 bases are a match to TRBD2. CDR3 DNA: TGTGCCATCCAACCCAGCGGGAGGTCCGACAATGAGCAGTTCTTC. Encoded protein: CAIQPSGRSDNEQFF.